This T cell receptor beta chain was sequenced for a study of T cell responses to AZD1222 COVID-19 vaccine (dated by TCRdb to the early 2020s). Notes on the research overall: A total of approximately 250 trial participants underwent TCR sequencing, of whom approximately 200 had received two doses of AZD1222 and 26 had received two doses of the MenACWY control vaccine. Enrollment into the trials was organized by age into subgroups of 18-55, 56-69 and 70-plus years, and those subgroups contained roughly 140, 27 and 60 TCR-sequenced participants, respectively. Beyond this particular receptor, the publication reports: Participants were mostly white British and included more females than males, and it was suggested by the authors that clonal diversity may have been underestimated. Only a handful of AZD1222 recipients were SARS-CoV-2 seropositive at baseline, limiting conclusions about previously exposed vaccinees. Vaccine-associated CD4 TCRs spanned the whole spike protein, with dominant responses in regions 160-218 and 743-854. In the small 56-69-year group, the increase in depth fell short of significance, most likely because of low power. Reportedly, almost half of the unique spike-specific TCRs recognized epitopes lying outside the regions that are mutated in the B.1.351 and B.1.1.7 variants. After two AZD1222 doses, spike-specific TCR breadth and depth were significantly higher than at day 0 and than in MenACWY recipients. Because no day 14 peak-response samples were available, repertoires were characterized only after the peak T cell response.

The CDR3 regions of human TCRbeta chains were analyzed by immunosequencing. The study's processing was this. TCRs in the repertoires were compared against a reference library of SARS-CoV-2-specific TCRs that had been generated with the MIRA antigen-specificity platform. Breadth was defined as the fraction of unique TCRs that were SARS-CoV-2-associated. Depth was defined as the fraction of total T cells that were SARS-CoV-2-associated. Each spike-specific TCR was assigned to its reactive spike region and to a CD4 or CD8 class using the MIRA data. Log10-transformed breadth and depth values were compared by one-way ANOVA with Sidak's multiple comparisons tests. TCRdb mirrors the immuneACCESS table, restricted to in-frame sequences. Some clones are absent from its copies; in checked studies, under half trace to an unresolved V gene, and the reason for the others is unknown. From that table come the V and J calls and clone size; the DNA was used to work out D and trimming. The sample data list about 180,000 clones, and around 90% of these were observed just once. The leading ten clones occupy 1.9% of the sample.

The sample's time point, from its label and the paper: about 28 days (+/-7) after the second vaccine dose. AZD1222 recipients with second doses at about 4 weeks or about 12 weeks were pooled, because spike-specific TCR depth and breadth did not differ between schedules. The vaccinee samples were drawn from two UK trials, COV001 and COV002, one of which was a single-blind randomized controlled phase 2/3 trial testing AZD1222 (ChAdOx1 nCoV-19) in healthy adults. For TCRbeta chain sequencing, PBMC samples from trial participants were taken at day 0 and at day 28 after the second dose. Trimming takes 4 bases from V and 7 bases from J, and the germline ends sit 16 bases apart. Reading the germline V gene gives CDR1 SGHDN and CDR2 FVKESK. The CDR3 sequence holds 15 residues, the cysteine and phenylalanine included. Left in the record is the CDR3 DNA by itself, 45 bases read in frame from the first base.

On this clone itself: There is no known antigen for this receptor. Within one base of it there is no much larger clone, and no base qualities were kept.

The chain links TRBV14 with TRBJ1-4; TRBD1 is possibly the D segment (6 matching bases). The source of this sequence is an adult who received the AZD1222 COVID-19 vaccine. The sample was peripheral blood, taken 28 days after the second AZD1222 dose. The CDR3 sequence is CASSLVRGRSEKLFF. The DNA is TGTGCCAGCAGCCTAGTGCGGGGGCGAAGTGAAAAACTGTTTTTT.